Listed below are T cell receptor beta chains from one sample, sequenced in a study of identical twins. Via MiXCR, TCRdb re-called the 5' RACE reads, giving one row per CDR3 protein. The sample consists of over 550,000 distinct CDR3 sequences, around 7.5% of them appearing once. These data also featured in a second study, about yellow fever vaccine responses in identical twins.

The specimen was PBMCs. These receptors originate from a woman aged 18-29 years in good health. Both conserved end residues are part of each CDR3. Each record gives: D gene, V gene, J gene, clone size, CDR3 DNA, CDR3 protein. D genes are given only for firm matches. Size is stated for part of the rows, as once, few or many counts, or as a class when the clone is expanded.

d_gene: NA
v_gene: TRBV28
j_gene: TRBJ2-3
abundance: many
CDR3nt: TGTGCCAGCAGTCCGCTAGGTCGGGGGCGCACAGATACGCAGTATTTT
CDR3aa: CASSPLGRGRTDTQYF

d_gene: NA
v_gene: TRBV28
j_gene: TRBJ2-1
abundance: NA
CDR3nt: TGTGCCAGCAGCACCGGACCAACCTACAATGAGCAGTTCTTC
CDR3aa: CASSTGPTYNEQFF

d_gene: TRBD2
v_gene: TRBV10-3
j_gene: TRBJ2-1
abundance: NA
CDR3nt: TGTGCCATCAGTGAGTCGGATGGGACTAGCGGGAGTACCTACAATGAGCAGTTCTTC
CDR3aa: CAISESDGTSGSTYNEQFF

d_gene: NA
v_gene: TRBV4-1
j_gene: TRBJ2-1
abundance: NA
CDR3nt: TGCGCCAGCAGCCAAGGGTCACGGGGGAGATACAATGAGCAGTTCTTC
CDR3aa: CASSQGSRGRYNEQFF

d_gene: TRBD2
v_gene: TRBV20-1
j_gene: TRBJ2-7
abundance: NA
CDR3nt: TGCAGTGCTAGCCGGACTAGCGGGAGTAAATACGAGCAGTACTTC
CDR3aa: CSASRTSGSKYEQYF

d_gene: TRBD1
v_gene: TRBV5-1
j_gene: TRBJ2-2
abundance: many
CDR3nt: TGCGCCACCACAGGGGGTGACACCGGGGAGCTGTTTTTT
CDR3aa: CATTGGDTGELFF

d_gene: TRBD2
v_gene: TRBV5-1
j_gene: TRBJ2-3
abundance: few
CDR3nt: TGCGCCAGCAGCCTACCCTCTAGCGGACCACGCACAGATACGCAGTATTTT
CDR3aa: CASSLPSSGPRTDTQYF

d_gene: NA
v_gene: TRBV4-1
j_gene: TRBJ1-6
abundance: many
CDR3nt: TGCGCCAGCAGCCGCTCTGACAGCTCCTATAATTCACCCCTCCACTTT
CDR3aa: CASSRSDSSYNSPLHF

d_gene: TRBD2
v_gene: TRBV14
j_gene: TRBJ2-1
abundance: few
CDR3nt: TGTGCCAGCAGCCAGATACTAGCGGGAGATTGGTTTTTACGGGATGAGCAGTTCTTC
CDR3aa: CASSQILAGDWFLRDEQFF

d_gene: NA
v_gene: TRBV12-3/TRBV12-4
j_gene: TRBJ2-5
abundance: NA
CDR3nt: TGTGCCAGCAGTTCGGGACATCCGCGAAAGACCCAGTACTTC
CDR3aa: CASSSGHPRKTQYF

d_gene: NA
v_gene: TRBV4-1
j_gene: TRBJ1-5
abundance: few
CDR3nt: TGCGCCAGCGGGGGGCTGGATAGCAATCAGCCCCAGCATTTT
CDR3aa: CASGGLDSNQPQHF

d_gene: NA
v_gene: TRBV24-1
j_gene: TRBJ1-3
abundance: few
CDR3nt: TGTGCCACCAGTGATCCTATCGCGAGTGGAAACACCATATATTTT
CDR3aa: CATSDPIASGNTIYF

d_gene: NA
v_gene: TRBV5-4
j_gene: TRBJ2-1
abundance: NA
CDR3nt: TGTGCCAGCAGCCCGGCCGGAGGGAGTCCCTACAATGAGCAGTTCTTC
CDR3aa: CASSPAGGSPYNEQFF

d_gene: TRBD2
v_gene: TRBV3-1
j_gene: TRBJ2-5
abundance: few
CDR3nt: TGTGCCATCGGGACTAGCGGGATTGAAGAAGAGACCCAGTACTTC
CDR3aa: CAIGTSGIEEETQYF

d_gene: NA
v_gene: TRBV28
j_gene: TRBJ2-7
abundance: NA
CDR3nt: TGTGCCAGCAGTTTCGTTTGGGATTTTTGGCAGCAGTACTTC
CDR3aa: CASSFVWDFWQQYF

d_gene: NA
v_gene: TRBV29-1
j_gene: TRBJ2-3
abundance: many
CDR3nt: TGCAGCGTTGAAGAGTGGGGGGATACGCAGTATTTT
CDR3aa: CSVEEWGDTQYF

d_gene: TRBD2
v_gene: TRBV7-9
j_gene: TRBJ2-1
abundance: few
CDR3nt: TGTGCCAGCAGCTTAGGGGGACTAGCTACCTACAATGAGCAGTTCTTC
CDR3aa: CASSLGGLATYNEQFF

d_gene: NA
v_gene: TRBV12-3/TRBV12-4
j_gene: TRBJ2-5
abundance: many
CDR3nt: TGTGCCAGCAGTTCCGGCGGGGCCAACCAAGAGACCCAGTACTTC
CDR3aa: CASSSGGANQETQYF

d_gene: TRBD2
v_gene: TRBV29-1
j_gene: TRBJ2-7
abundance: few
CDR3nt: TGCAGCGTTGGGTTAGCGGGAGGCCCCGGGAACGAGCAGTACTTC
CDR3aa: CSVGLAGGPGNEQYF

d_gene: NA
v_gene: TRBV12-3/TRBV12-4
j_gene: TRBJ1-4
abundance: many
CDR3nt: TGTGCCAGCAGCCGTAAATCTGGAGGTTGGGAAAAACTGTTTTTT
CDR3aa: CASSRKSGGWEKLFF

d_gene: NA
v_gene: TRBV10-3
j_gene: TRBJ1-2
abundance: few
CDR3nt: TGTGCCATCAGTGGGGGTATTGGCTACACCTTC
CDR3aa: CAISGGIGYTF

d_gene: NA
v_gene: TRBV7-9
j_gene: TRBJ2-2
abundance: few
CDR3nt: TGTGCCAGCAGCTTATATCAAGGAGGGAACACCGGGGAGCTGTTTTTT
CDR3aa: CASSLYQGGNTGELFF

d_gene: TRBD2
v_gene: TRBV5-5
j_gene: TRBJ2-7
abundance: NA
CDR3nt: TGTGCCAGCAGCAACCAGCCGGGACTAGCGGGAAACGAGCAGTACTTC
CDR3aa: CASSNQPGLAGNEQYF

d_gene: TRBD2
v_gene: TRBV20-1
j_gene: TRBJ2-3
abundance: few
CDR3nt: TGCAGTGCTAGAGATAGGATAGCGGGAGCGGATACGCAGTATTTT
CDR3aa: CSARDRIAGADTQYF

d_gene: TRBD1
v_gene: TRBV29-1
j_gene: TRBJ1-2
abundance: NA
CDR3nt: TGCAGCGTCCGGGACAGGATCTTCAATGGCTACACCTTC
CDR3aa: CSVRDRIFNGYTF

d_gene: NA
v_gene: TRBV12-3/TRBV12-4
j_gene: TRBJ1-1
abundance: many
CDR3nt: TGTGCCAGTCAGTCAGGAAGGGCGGGCACTGAAGCTTTCTTT
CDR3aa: CASQSGRAGTEAFF

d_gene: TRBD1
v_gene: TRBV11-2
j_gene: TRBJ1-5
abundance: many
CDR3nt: TGTGCCAGCAGCTCGACAGGGGACAATCAGCCCCAGCATTTT
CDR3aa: CASSSTGDNQPQHF

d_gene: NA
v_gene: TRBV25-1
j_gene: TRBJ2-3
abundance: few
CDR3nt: TGTGCCAGCAGTGAATGGTGGGGGGGCACAGATACGCAGTATTTT
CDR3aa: CASSEWWGGTDTQYF

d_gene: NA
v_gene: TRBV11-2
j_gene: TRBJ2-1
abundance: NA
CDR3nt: TGTGCCACCCGACCGGTCTCCTACAATGAGCAGTTCTTC
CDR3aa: CATRPVSYNEQFF

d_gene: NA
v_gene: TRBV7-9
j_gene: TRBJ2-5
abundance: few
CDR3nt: TGTGCCAGCAGCTTAGCCCTACAGTACGGCCAAGAGACCCAGTACTTC
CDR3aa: CASSLALQYGQETQYF

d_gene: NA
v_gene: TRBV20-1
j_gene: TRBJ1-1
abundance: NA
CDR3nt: TGCAGTGCCGCCTCGGCACTCAACACTGAAGCTTTCTTT
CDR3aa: CSAASALNTEAFF

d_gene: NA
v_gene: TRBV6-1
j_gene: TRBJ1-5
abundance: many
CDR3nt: TGTGCCAGCAGGCGACAGGTGGGTCAGCCCCAGCATTTT
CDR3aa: CASRRQVGQPQHF

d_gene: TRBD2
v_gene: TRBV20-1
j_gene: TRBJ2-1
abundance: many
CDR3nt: TGCAGTGCCACAAGGACTAGCGGGCCCAATGAGCAGTTCTTC
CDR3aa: CSATRTSGPNEQFF

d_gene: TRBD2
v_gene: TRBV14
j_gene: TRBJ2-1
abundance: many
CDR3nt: TGTGCCAGCAGCCAGGCCCTAGCGGGGAGGGGTGAGCAGTTCTTC
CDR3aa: CASSQALAGRGEQFF

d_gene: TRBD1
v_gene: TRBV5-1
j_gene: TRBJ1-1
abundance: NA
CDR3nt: TGCGCCAGCAGCCCGACAGGGAGTGCTGAAGCTTTCTTT
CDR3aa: CASSPTGSAEAFF

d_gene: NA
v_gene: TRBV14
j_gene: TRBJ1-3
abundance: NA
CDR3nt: TGTGCCAGCAGCCAAGCCGGGGGAAGCACTGGAAACACCATATATTTT
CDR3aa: CASSQAGGSTGNTIYF

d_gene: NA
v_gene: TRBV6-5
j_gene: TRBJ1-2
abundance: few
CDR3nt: TGTGCCAGCAGTTACTCGCTGACAGGAGGGTCTAACTATGGCTACACCTTC
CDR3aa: CASSYSLTGGSNYGYTF

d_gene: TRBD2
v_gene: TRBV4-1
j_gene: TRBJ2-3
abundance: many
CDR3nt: TGCGCCAGCAGCCAAGCCCGGGGGGGACTCGGCACAGATACGCAGTATTTT
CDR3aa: CASSQARGGLGTDTQYF

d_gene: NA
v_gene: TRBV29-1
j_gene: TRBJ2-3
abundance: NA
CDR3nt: TGCAGCGTTCACAAATTTAGGGATACGCAGTATTTT
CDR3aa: CSVHKFRDTQYF

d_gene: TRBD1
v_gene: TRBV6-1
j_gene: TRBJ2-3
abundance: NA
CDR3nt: TGTGCCAGCAGTGAAGAGAGGGGGCTGGGTATTTATACGCAGTATTTT
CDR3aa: CASSEERGLGIYTQYF

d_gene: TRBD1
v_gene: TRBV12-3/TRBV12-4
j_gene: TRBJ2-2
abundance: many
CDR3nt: TGTGCCAGCAGTTTGCCGGGACAGTGGACCGGGGAGCTGTTTTTT
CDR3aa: CASSLPGQWTGELFF

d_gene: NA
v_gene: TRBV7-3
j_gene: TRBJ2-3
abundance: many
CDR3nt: TGTGCCAGCAGCTTAGGCGGAGCCGTCACAGATACGCAGTATTTT
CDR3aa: CASSLGGAVTDTQYF

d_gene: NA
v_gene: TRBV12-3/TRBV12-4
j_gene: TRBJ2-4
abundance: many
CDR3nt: TGTGCCAGCAGTGGCAGGGTGGCCAAAAACATTCAGTACTTC
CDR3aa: CASSGRVAKNIQYF

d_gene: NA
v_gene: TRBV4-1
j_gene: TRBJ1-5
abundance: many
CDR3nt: TGCGCCAGCAGCCAGGACGTAGGCCAGCCCCAGCATTTT
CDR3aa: CASSQDVGQPQHF

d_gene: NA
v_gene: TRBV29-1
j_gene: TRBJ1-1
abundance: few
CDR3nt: TGCAGCACCGGACAACACGAAGCTTTCTTT
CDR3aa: CSTGQHEAFF

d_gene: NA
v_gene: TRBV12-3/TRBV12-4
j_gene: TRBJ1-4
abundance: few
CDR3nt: TGTGCCAGCAGTTTGATGTCCCAGGCTGGGAATCAAAAACTGTTTTTT
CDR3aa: CASSLMSQAGNQKLFF

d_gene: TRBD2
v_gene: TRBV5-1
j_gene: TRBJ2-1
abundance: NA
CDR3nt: TGCGCCAGCAGCCCCGGGACTAGCGGGGGGCAGCACAATGAGCAGTTCTTC
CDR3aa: CASSPGTSGGQHNEQFF

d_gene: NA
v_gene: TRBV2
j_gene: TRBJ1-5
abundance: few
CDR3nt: TGTGCCAGCAGTGAACGTCAGGGGTTGAGCAATCAGCCCCAGCATTTT
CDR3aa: CASSERQGLSNQPQHF

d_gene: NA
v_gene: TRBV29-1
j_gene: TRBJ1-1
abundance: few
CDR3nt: TGCAGCGTTGAAACGGGACCTACTGAAGCTTTCTTT
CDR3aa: CSVETGPTEAFF

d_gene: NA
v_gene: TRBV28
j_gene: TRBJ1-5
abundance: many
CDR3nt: TGTGCCAGCAGTTTCCGAAGCTCCTTCAATCAGCCCCAGCATTTT
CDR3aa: CASSFRSSFNQPQHF

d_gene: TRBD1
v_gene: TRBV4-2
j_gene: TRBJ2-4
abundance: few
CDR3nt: TGTGCCAGCAGCCAGGCCCTCAGGACAGGAGAAAACATTCAGTACTTC
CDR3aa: CASSQALRTGENIQYF

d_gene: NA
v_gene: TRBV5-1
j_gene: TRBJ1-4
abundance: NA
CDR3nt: TGCGCCAGCAGCGAGGGTCCCTCGTATGAAAAACTGTTTTTT
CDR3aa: CASSEGPSYEKLFF

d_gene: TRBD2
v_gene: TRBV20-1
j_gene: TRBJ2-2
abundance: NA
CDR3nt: TGCAGTGCTACAAGGACTAGCGGGTTCACCGGGGAGCTGTTTTTT
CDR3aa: CSATRTSGFTGELFF